This T cell receptor (beta chain) was documented in a study of naive and memory T cell subsets. Study-level findings and limits: Naive repertoires, especially CD8, held a few larger clonotypes, possibly memory cells re-expressing CD45RA.

V shed 5 bases, J shed 3 bases, and the junction held 6 bases outside the gene matches. The CDR3 extends over 14 amino acids. Two oligonucleotides, mixed equimolar, formed the beta constant-region primer covering TRBC1 and TRBC2. The ligated cDNA underwent four PCR rounds using SP2 and nested alpha and beta constant-region primers. TCRdb itself ran the UMI-ligation and nested PCR reads through MiXCR, one entry per CDR3 protein. Counted here are more than 120,000 distinct CDR3 sequences, about 20% occurring once; the ten biggest clones make up around 0.63%. This clonotype showed up just a few times. Its antigen is undetermined.

The chain is built from TRBV12-3 or TRBV12-4 and TRBJ2-7; 8 bases are a match to TRBD2. Sequenced material: naive CD8+ T cells from blood. This sequence was found in a human donor in good health. The CDR3, as DNA: TGTGCCAGCAGTCCGGGACTAGGTTACTACGAGCAGTACTTC. It is translated as CASSPGLGYYEQYF.